Each of the 18 T cell receptor beta chains below was sequenced from the same sample in a study of early T cells in non-severe SARS-CoV-2 infection. Via MiXCR, TCRdb re-called the 5' RACE reads, giving one row per CDR3 protein. The repertoire holds tens of thousands of distinct CDR3 sequences, about 4.7% seen once, with around 8% in the top ten. The sequencing sample was made of whole blood. All receptors derive from an adult who was a healthcare worker with PCR-confirmed SARS-CoV-2 infection or an uninfected control (not recorded which).

The chain has TRBV12-3 or TRBV12-4 and TRBJ2-5, with 10 bases identical to TRBD1. The V gene end was trimmed by 6 bases and the J gene end by 7 bases; junction bases not matched to a gene: 11. This CDR3 is built from 15 residues. For the CDR3, the DNA is TGTGCCAGCAGCGTGGACAGGGGGGTAAGCGGGACCCAGTACTTC. Translation: CASSVDRGVSGTQYF.

V usage is TRBV12-3 or TRBV12-4 and J usage is TRBJ2-2; possibly TRBD2 for D (6 bases). Trimming removed 4 bases from V and 6 bases from J, with 9 bases in between. The CDR3 loop spans 13 amino acids. The CDR3 coding sequence is TGTGCCAGCAGTTGGGCTAGCGCCGGGGAGCTGTTTTTT. Amino acids: CASSWASAGELFF.

The chain has TRBV28 and TRBJ1-2, with 7 bases lining up with TRBD1. Per germline, CDR1 MDHEN and CDR2 SYDVKM. V gave up 6 bases and J gave up 4 bases; unmatched junction bases: 11. The CDR3 runs to 15 residues. CDR3 DNA sequence: TGTGCCAGCAGAAACTGGAGACAGGGTGTCTATGGCTACACCTTC. The encoded protein is CASRNWRQGVYGYTF.

The J gene is TRBJ1-6, the V gene TRBV9; the D gene is possibly TRBD1 (5 bases). CDR1 SGDLS and CDR2 YYNGEE come from the germline V gene. V lost 0 bases and J 5 bases, leaving 18 bases between the germline ends. This CDR3 has 18 residues. The CDR3 region is CASSVEGRVIGNNSPLHF. CDR3 in DNA: TGTGCCAGCAGCGTAGAGGGCAGGGTAATTGGGAATAATTCACCCCTCCACTTT. Filled out from reference TRBV9 and TRBJ1-6, the complete variable domain reads DSGVTQTPKHLITATGQRVTLRCSPRSGDLSVYWYQQSLDQGLQFLIQYYNGEERAKGNILERFSAQQFPDLHSELNLSSLELGDSALYFCASSVEGRVIGNNSPLHFGNGTRLTVT.

The rearrangement links TRBV5-4 to TRBJ2-7; 10 bases are shared with TRBD2. The trim removed 4 bases at V and 4 bases at J, leaving 8 bases unmatched. Germline CDR1 is SGHNT and CDR2 is YYREEE (reference sequence). The CDR3 contains 15 residues. CDR3 in amino acids: CASSEEGTSDYEQYF. CDR3 sequence (DNA): TGTGCCAGCAGCGAGGAAGGGACTAGCGATTACGAGCAGTACTTC.

This clonotype was counted ten times or more. The J gene is TRBJ2-5, the V gene TRBV20-1; D ambiguous. V lost 6 bases and J 0 bases, leaving 5 bases between the germline ends. The CDR3 is 11 amino acids. Per germline, CDR1 DFQATT and CDR2 SNEGSKA (reference sequence). CDR3 DNA: TGCAGTGCCCAGGACCAAGAGACCCAGTACTTC. It specifies CSAQDQETQYF.

This clonotype turned up a few times. This rearrangement joins TRBV29-1 to TRBJ2-1, with TRBD1 as a possible D gene (5 bases). Germline V gene data show CDR1 as SQVTM and CDR2 as ANQGSEA. V dropped 7 bases and J dropped 8 bases, with 15 bases sitting between them. The CDR3 length is 12 residues. The CDR3 sequence is CSAPWGRDEQFF. As DNA, the CDR3 is TGCAGCGCCCCTTGGGGCAGGGATGAGCAGTTCTTC.

The J gene is TRBJ2-3, the V gene TRBV19; D not certain. Germline-derived CDR1 and CDR2 are LNHDA and SQIVND (reference sequence). CDR3 size: 16 residues. V was trimmed by 4 bases and J by 1 base, leaving 15 bases between them. The CDR3 region is CASSTGSGSGTDTQYF. The CDR3 DNA reads as TGTGCCAGTAGTACTGGTTCCGGTTCTGGCACAGATACGCAGTATTTT.

This clonotype came up a few times. The genes are TRBV6-1 and TRBJ2-6; D may be TRBD1 or TRBD2 (5 bases each). Germline values: CDR1 MNHNS, CDR2 SASEGT. The CDR3 loop spans 15 amino acids. V was trimmed by 4 bases and J by 0 bases, leaving 7 bases between them. CDR3 bases: TGTGCCAGCAGTGCGGGACCCTCTGGGGCCAACGTCCTGACTTTC. It yields the protein CASSAGPSGANVLTF.

This clonotype was found a few times. The rearrangement uses TRBV4-3 and TRBJ2-3, with 12 bases lining up with TRBD2. The CDR3 sequence is 19 residues long. J was trimmed by 2 bases and V by 0 bases; bases with no gene match: 9. From germline, CDR1 is LGHNA and CDR2 YSLEER. The CDR3, as DNA: TGCGCCAGCAGCCAAGATATCCCCGGGACTAGCGGGCCCACAGATACGCAGTATTTT. This codes for CASSQDIPGTSGPTDTQYF.

There are many counts of this clonotype. The J gene is TRBJ1-1, the V gene TRBV13; no definite D call. Germline V gene sequence: CDR1 PRHDT, CDR2 FYEKMQ (reference sequence). The V end lost 0 bases, the J end lost 1 base, and 6 bases lay between the germline ends. The CDR3 runs 14 residues. The CDR3 coding sequence is TGTGCCAGCAGCTTAGGGTCCGGGAACACTGAAGCTTTCTTT. Residues: CASSLGSGNTEAFF.

This clonotype was counted ten times or more. The chain links TRBV6-1 to TRBJ2-7, with D possibly being TRBD1 or TRBD2 (6 bases each). The CDR3 totals 15 residues. Trimming took 0 bases from V and 4 from J, leaving 13 bases between them. CDR1 is MNHNS, CDR2 SASEGT, per germline. In DNA form, the CDR3 reads TGTGCCAGCAGTGAAGCGCTAAGGGGGGTATACGAGCAGTACTTC. Amino acids: CASSEALRGVYEQYF.

This clonotype appeared many times. The chain has TRBV6-2 or TRBV6-3 and TRBJ2-7; 11 bases fit TRBD2. This CDR3 spans 19 amino acids. The junction had 19 bases not matched to a gene; V was cut back by 6 bases and J by 3 bases. CDR1 is MNHEY and CDR2 is SVGEGT in the germline V gene. CDR3 sequence reads: CASSPLAGGAIRTFYEQYF. The CDR3, as DNA: TGTGCCAGCAGCCCGCTAGCGGGGGGTGCTATACGCACATTCTACGAGCAGTACTTC.

This sequence joins TRBV28 and TRBJ1-1; 9 bases map to TRBD1. The germline V gene has CDR1 MDHEN and CDR2 SYDVKM. Trimming at V came to 5 bases and at J to 5 bases, leaving 6 bases not matched to a gene. The CDR3 contains 14 residues. CDR3 region: CASSPGQGKTEAFF. The CDR3 DNA is TGTGCCAGCAGTCCTGGACAGGGGAAAACTGAAGCTTTCTTT.

This clonotype was seen repeatedly, ten times or more. The chain carries TRBV7-3 and TRBJ2-3; 11 bases are shared with TRBD2. After removal of 5 bases from V and 4 bases from J, the junction contained 5 bases not matched to a gene. The CDR3 is 15 amino acids. Germline values: CDR1 SGHTA, CDR2 FQGTGA. In DNA form, the CDR3 reads TGTGCCAGCAGCCCCGGGACTAGCGGTCCAGATACGCAGTATTTT. Protein product: CASSPGTSGPDTQYF.

This clonotype has a count of ten or more. This chain joins TRBV19 and TRBJ1-5; TRBD1 aligns across 8 bases. Germline V gene data show CDR1 as LNHDA and CDR2 as SQIVND (reference sequence). The J segment lost 1 base and the V segment lost 0 bases, leaving 5 bases of the junction unmatched. This CDR3 is built from 17 residues. This chain's CDR3 is CASSIDYRGISNQPQHF. For the CDR3, the DNA is TGTGCCAGTAGTATAGATTACAGGGGGATCAGCAATCAGCCCCAGCATTTT.

This clonotype was detected only a few times. The rearrangement links TRBV2 to TRBJ1-3; TRBD1 agrees at 7 bases. Germline lookup yields CDR1 SNHLY and CDR2 FYNNEI. V shed 8 bases, J shed 4 bases, and the junction held 2 bases outside the gene matches. CDR3 length: 12 amino acids. The chain's CDR3 is CASLTGGNTIYF. CDR3 bases: TGTGCCAGCTTGACAGGGGGAAACACCATATATTTT.

This clonotype was picked up many times. V gene TRBV4-2 combines with J gene TRBJ2-5; no definite D call. CDR3 length equals 16 residues. Deletions cut 0 bases from V and 0 bases from J, with 11 bases between. CDR1 is LGHNA and CDR2 is YNFKEQ in the germline V gene. DNA for the CDR3: TGTGCCAGCAGCCAAGATTGGCCGAGCCACCAAGAGACCCAGTACTTC. This codes for CASSQDWPSHQETQYF.